The sequence of this T cell receptor beta chain was determined in a study of identical twins. There are a few counts of this clonotype. Germline V CDR1 and CDR2: SGHRS, YFSETQ. The CDR3 length is 15 residues. Trimming took off 1 base at V and 0 bases at J, with 8 bases between the two ends. In TCRdb, the 5' RACE reads were re-called with MiXCR into one record per CDR3 protein. The table includes just over 500,000 distinct CDR3 sequences, around 20% detected once. Healthy Caucasian individuals made up all the donors. These same data were also listed under a study on T cells expressing NK-cell markers. That source adds: Clones of NKG2C+ T cells that had expanded were of unclear HCMV specificity.

The chain carries TRBV5-1 and TRBJ2-1, with D unresolved. The sample was CD4+ T cells sorted from blood. The sequence came from a woman between 18 and 29 years old in good health. The CDR3: CASSLTVSSYNEQFF. For the CDR3, the DNA is TGCGCCAGCAGCTTGACGGTGAGCTCCTACAATGAGCAGTTCTTC.